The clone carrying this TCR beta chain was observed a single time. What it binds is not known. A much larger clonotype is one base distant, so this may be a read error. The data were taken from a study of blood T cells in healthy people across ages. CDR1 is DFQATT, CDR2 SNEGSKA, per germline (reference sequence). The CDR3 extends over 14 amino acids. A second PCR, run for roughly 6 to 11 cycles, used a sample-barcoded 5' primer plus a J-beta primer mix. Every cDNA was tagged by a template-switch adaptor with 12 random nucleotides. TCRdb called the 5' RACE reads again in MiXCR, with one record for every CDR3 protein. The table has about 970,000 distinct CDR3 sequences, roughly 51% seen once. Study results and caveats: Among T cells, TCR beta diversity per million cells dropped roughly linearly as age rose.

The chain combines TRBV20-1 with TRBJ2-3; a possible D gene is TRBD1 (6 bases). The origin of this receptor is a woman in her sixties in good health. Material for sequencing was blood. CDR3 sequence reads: CSARAQGRAETQYF. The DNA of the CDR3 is TGCAGTGCTAGGGCACAGGGTCGGGCAGAGACGCAGTATTTT.